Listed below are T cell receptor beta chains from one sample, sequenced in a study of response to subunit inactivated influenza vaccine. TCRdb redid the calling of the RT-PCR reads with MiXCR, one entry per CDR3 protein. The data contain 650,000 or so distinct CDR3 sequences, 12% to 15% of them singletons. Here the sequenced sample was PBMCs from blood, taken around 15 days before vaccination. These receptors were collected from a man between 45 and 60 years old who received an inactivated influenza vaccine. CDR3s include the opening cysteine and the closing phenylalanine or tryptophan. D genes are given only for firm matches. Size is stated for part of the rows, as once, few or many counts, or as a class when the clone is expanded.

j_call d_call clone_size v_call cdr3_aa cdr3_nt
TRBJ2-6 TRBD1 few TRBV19 CASSIRSGQGNSGANVLTF TGTGCCAGTAGTATTAGGTCAGGACAGGGAAACTCTGGGGCCAACGTCCTGACTTTC
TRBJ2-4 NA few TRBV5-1 CASSLDGQTEYF TGCGCCAGCAGCTTGGATGGACAGACGGAGTACTTC
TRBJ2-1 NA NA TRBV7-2 CASSLKMGSVASEQFF TGTGCCAGCAGCTTAAAGATGGGTTCGGTCGCATCTGAGCAGTTCTTC
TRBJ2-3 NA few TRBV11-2 CASSFPGDTQYF TGTGCCAGCAGCTTTCCGGGGGATACGCAGTATTTT
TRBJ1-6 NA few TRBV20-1 CSAHIESGYSPLHF TGCAGTGCTCACATCGAGTCTGGGTATTCACCCCTCCACTTT
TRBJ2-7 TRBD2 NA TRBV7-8 CASSLVAGLDSYEQYF TGTGCCAGCAGCTTAGTAGCGGGACTGGACTCCTACGAGCAGTACTTC
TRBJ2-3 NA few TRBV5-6 CASSFRVMADTQYF TGTGCCAGCAGCTTTAGGGTGATGGCAGATACGCAGTATTTT
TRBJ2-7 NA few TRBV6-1 CASSEGGTAYEQYF TGTGCCAGCAGTGAAGGTGGGACCGCTTACGAGCAGTACTTC
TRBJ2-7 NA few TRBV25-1 CASSDPGTPPLYEQYF TGTGCCAGCAGTGACCCCGGGACACCGCCTCTCTACGAGCAGTACTTC
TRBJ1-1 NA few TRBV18 CASSREGFTNTEAFF TGTGCCAGCTCCCGGGAGGGTTTCACGAACACTGAAGCTTTCTTT
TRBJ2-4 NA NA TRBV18 CASSPYATGSNGNIQYF TGTGCCAGCTCACCCTATGCTACAGGGAGTAATGGAAACATTCAGTACTTC
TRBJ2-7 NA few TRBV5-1 CASSSGQSSGRSYEQYF TGCGCCAGCAGCTCAGGGCAGAGCTCTGGAAGATCCTACGAGCAGTACTTC
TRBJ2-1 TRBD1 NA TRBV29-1 CSVVRGLRRQGWFGNEQFF TGCAGCGTTGTTCGGGGCCTCCGCAGACAGGGATGGTTTGGCAATGAGCAGTTCTTC
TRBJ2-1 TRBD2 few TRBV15 CATSKGLAEKSSYNEQFF TGTGCCACCAGTAAGGGACTAGCGGAAAAGAGCTCCTACAATGAGCAGTTCTTC
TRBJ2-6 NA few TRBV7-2 CASSLWASGANVLTF TGTGCCAGCAGCTTATGGGCCTCTGGGGCCAACGTCCTGACTTTC
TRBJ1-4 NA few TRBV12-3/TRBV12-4 CASSSSGGNNEKLFF TGTGCCAGCAGTTCGTCGGGGGGCAATAATGAAAAACTGTTTTTT
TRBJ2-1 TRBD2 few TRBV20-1 CSASATSGGAGNEQFF TGCAGTGCTAGTGCGACTAGCGGGGGGGCCGGTAATGAGCAGTTCTTC